Detailed here is one TCR beta chain. The antigen is undetermined. The record originates from a study of a mutant IDH1 vaccine in newly diagnosed glioma. In the study overall: Treated patients showed a male proportion of about 60%, a female proportion of approximately 38%, and a mean age of approximately 40 years. Notes on the study in general: Apparently, pseudoprogression bore no relation to changes among the top peripheral T cell clonotypes. A vaccine-induced immune response developed in about 93% of the patients.

Time point denoted: baseline, week 1 (first vaccination visit). Treatment: pre-vaccination baseline after standard-of-care therapy. There were new WHO grade 3 or 4 astrocytomas in the donors, and these were IDH1-mutant and ATRX-lost. Data came from immunoSEQ multiplex PCR; TCRdb stores just in-frame clones and leaves some out. The sample comprises under 80,000 clones, about 86% of which are singletons, and over 2.5% rests with the top ten. The specimen comprised PBMCs, sampled from a glioma patient treated with radiotherapy, temozolomide or both. This TCR derives from a man aged 30 to 39 with glioma.

The CDR3 here is CASSPGTGTMNTEAFF. For the CDR3, the DNA is TGTGCCAGCAGCCCGGGGACAGGGACCATGAACACTGAAGCTTTCTTT. V and J are TRBV5-8 and TRBJ1-1, with 9 bases lining up with TRBD1. This CDR3 spans 16 amino acids. V shed 4 bases, J shed 0 bases, and the junction held 7 bases outside the gene matches. Per germline, CDR1 SGHTS and CDR2 YDEGEE.